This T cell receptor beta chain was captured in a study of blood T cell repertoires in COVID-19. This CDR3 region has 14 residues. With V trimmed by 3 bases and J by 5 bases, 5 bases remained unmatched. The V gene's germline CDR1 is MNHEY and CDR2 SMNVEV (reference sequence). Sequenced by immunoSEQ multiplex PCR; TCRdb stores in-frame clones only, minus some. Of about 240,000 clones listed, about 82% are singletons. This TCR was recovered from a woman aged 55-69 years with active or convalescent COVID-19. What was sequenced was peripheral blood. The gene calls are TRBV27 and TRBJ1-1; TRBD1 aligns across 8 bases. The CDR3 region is CASSLQGAGTEAFF. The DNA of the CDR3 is TGTGCCAGCAGTTTGCAGGGGGCTGGGACTGAAGCTTTCTTT.